Below are 18 T cell receptor beta chains sequenced from a single sample in a study of Ad26.COV2.S vaccination and SARS-CoV-2 variants. Stated treatment: around 19 received Ad26.COV2.S at low or high dose, single or two shots; about 5 received placebo; per-sample allocation not given. All samples were drawn on day 63, counting from the first vaccine or placebo injection. The protocol was immunoSEQ multiplex PCR, while the TCRdb copy is restricted to in-frame clones and leaves out a portion. In the table there are around 500,000 clones, roughly 87% of which are singletons. The sequences come from peripheral blood, collected in a trial of Ad26.COV2.S vaccine versus placebo. These receptors were collected from a person aged 18 to 65 who received the Ad26.COV2.S COVID-19 vaccine or a placebo.

The chain carries TRBV24-1 and TRBJ2-3, with TRBD2 identical over 9 bases. J was trimmed by 4 bases and V by 3 bases; bases with no gene match: 7. This CDR3 is built from 16 residues. The germline gives CDR1 KGHDR, CDR2 SFDVKD. CDR3 region: CATSDPAGGEADTQYF. The CDR3 nucleotides read TGTGCCACCAGTGATCCAGCGGGGGGTGAGGCAGATACGCAGTATTTT.

The rearrangement links TRBV7-2 to TRBJ2-2; D uncertain. The germline V gene encodes CDR1 SGHTA and CDR2 FQGNSA. CDR3 length: 14 amino acids. Trimming stripped 1 base from V and 6 bases from J, with 9 bases between. CDR3 DNA: TGTGCCAGCAGCTTAGTGAGCCTCTCCGGGGAGCTGTTTTTT. This encodes CASSLVSLSGELFF.

The chain uses TRBV15 and TRBJ2-1; TRBD2 matches 10 bases. Germline values: CDR1 LNHNV, CDR2 YYDKDF (reference sequence). This CDR3 region has 17 residues. J gave up 6 bases and V 4 bases, and 12 bases lay outside the gene matches. The CDR3 loop is CATSTLQAGGPGNEQFF. The CDR3 DNA is TGTGCCACCAGCACCCTCCAAGCGGGAGGGCCCGGCAATGAGCAGTTCTTC.

V is TRBV14 and J is TRBJ2-1; tentatively, D is TRBD1 or TRBD2 (5 bases each). Germline CDR1 SGHDN, CDR2 FVKESK. V was trimmed by 4 bases and J by 4 bases, leaving 14 bases between them. The CDR3 contains 15 residues. The CDR3 spells CASSPGTAGYNEQFF. The CDR3 DNA reads TGTGCCAGCAGCCCCGGGACCGCCGGATACAATGAGCAGTTCTTC.

The chain combines TRBV6-1 with TRBJ2-5; 7 bases fit TRBD1. Germline assignment: CDR1 MNHNS and CDR2 SASEGT. The CDR3 consists of 16 residues. The trim removed 4 bases at V and 5 bases at J, leaving 13 bases unmatched. As DNA, the CDR3 is TGTGCCAGCAGTGGAAGGACAGGAAACCTCCAGGAGACCCAGTACTTC. Its translation: CASSGRTGNLQETQYF.

The J gene is TRBJ1-6, the V gene TRBV4-2; TRBD1 matches at 7 bases. The germline CDR1 and CDR2 sequences are LGHNA and YNFKEQ. This CDR3 has 17 residues. Unmatched junction bases numbered 12, after V lost 0 bases and J lost 10 bases. Here the CDR3 reads CASSQEETRGNRSPLHF. The CDR3 nucleotides read TGTGCCAGCAGCCAAGAAGAAACCAGGGGGAACAGGTCACCCCTCCACTTT.

V and J are TRBV10-1 and TRBJ2-1, with 8 bases that match TRBD2. Germline V gives CDR1 WNHNN, CDR2 SYGVQD (reference sequence). The CDR3 consists of 14 residues. V gave up 6 bases and J gave up 7 bases; unmatched junction bases: 8. CDR3 loop: CASSPGLVQNEQFF. CDR3 DNA: TGCGCCAGCAGCCCGGGACTAGTACAGAATGAGCAGTTCTTC.

The chain is built from TRBV9 and TRBJ2-7; TRBD2 is a possible D gene (6 bases). Germline assignment: CDR1 SGDLS and CDR2 YYNGEE. Trimming removed 3 bases from V and 1 base from J, with 20 bases in between. The CDR3 has 17 residues. CDR3 loop: CASSATPAQGGSYEQYF. Here the CDR3 DNA reads TGTGCCAGCAGCGCTACCCCCGCCCAGGGAGGATCCTACGAGCAGTACTTC.

This chain uses TRBV9 with TRBJ2-2; D possibly corresponds to TRBD1 (6 bases). The V end was cut by 6 bases, the J end by 1 base, with 10 bases between. This CDR3 has 14 residues. Looked up from germline, CDR1 is SGDLS and CDR2 is YYNGEE. The CDR3 is CASKGHLNTGELFF. CDR3 in DNA: TGTGCCAGCAAGGGACACCTGAACACCGGGGAGCTGTTTTTT.

The genes are TRBV19 and TRBJ1-1, with 8 bases lining up with TRBD1. The CDR3 has 16 residues. V shed 2 bases, J shed 1 base, and the junction held 6 bases outside the gene matches. CDR1 is LNHDA and CDR2 is SQIVND in the germline V gene (reference sequence). The CDR3 is CASSITRTGRNTEAFF. The CDR3 DNA reads TGTGCCAGTAGTATAACCCGGACAGGGAGGAACACTGAAGCTTTCTTT.

This clone was seen a single time. J is TRBJ2-3 and V is TRBV6-5; 8 bases agree with TRBD1. Germline loops: CDR1 MNHEY, CDR2 SVGAGI. Trimming took 2 bases from V and 1 from J; bases not matched to a gene: 5. CDR3 length equals 16 residues. DNA of the CDR3: TGTGCCAGCAGTTACCAGGGGGCAATTGGCACAGATACGCAGTATTTT. This translates into CASSYQGAIGTDTQYF.

This clone was counted between two and nine times. This chain connects TRBV19 to TRBJ1-5; 8 bases agree with TRBD1. Trimming took 7 bases from V and 3 from J; bases not matched to a gene: 5. Germline V gene sequence: CDR1 LNHDA, CDR2 SQIVND (reference sequence). The CDR3 is 14 residues long. The CDR3 nucleotides read TGTGCCAGTATAAACAGGGGGTACAATCAGCCCCAGCATTTT. Translation: CASINRGYNQPQHF.

The V call is TRBV10-3, the J call TRBJ1-5; 7 bases map to TRBD1. V lost 4 bases to trimming and J lost 1 base; unmatched junction nucleotides: 4. Germline values: CDR1 ENHRY, CDR2 SYGVKD. The CDR3 is made up of 15 amino acids. CDR3 DNA: TGTGCCATCAGTGCTACAGGGGACAGCAATCAGCCCCAGCATTTT. Encoded protein: CAISATGDSNQPQHF.

The count of this clone is one. This CDR3 is CATLGQGGNTEAFF. The CDR3 DNA reads as TGTGCCACCTTAGGACAGGGGGGGAACACTGAAGCTTTCTTT. This chain links TRBV2 with TRBJ1-1; TRBD1 aligns across 10 bases. The CDR3 has 14 amino acids. V trimming: 10 bases; J trimming: 1 base; junction bases outside the gene matches: 6. Germline V lookup: CDR1 SNHLY, CDR2 FYNNEI.

The rearrangement joins TRBV7-2 to TRBJ2-2, with D possibly being TRBD1 (5 bases). There are 14 residues in the CDR3. Germline assignment: CDR1 SGHTA and CDR2 FQGNSA. The V end was cut by 5 bases, the J end by 1 base, with 8 bases between. CDR3: CASSMTVNTGELFF. CDR3 nucleotides: TGTGCCAGCAGCATGACAGTGAACACCGGGGAGCTGTTTTTT.

J is TRBJ2-7 and V is TRBV5-4, with TRBD1 matching 7 bases. The CDR3 length is 15 residues. J lost 5 bases, V lost 0 bases, and 8 bases had no gene match. Germline V gene data show CDR1 as SGHNT and CDR2 as YYREEE (reference sequence). CDR3 amino acids: CASSLAQGVLDEQYF. In nucleotides, the CDR3 is TGTGCCAGCAGCTTGGCCCAGGGGGTGCTGGACGAGCAGTACTTC.

The V and J genes are TRBV19 and TRBJ2-1, with TRBD2 identical over 11 bases. This CDR3 spans 14 amino acids. J was trimmed by 6 bases and V by 5 bases; bases with no gene match: 3. The germline CDR1 and CDR2 sequences are LNHDA and SQIVND (reference sequence). DNA for the CDR3: TGTGCCAGTAGTCGGGGGACTAGCGGCAATGAGCAGTTCTTC. It encodes CASSRGTSGNEQFF.

The rearrangement joins TRBV18 to TRBJ1-2; D gene ambiguous. Trimming shortened V by 2 bases and J by 8 bases, and 9 bases separated the two germline ends. Germline CDR1 KGHSH, CDR2 LQKENI. The CDR3 has 12 residues. The CDR3 DNA reads TGTGCCAGCTCACCAGACATCGTAGGCTACACCTTC. Amino acids: CASSPDIVGYTF.